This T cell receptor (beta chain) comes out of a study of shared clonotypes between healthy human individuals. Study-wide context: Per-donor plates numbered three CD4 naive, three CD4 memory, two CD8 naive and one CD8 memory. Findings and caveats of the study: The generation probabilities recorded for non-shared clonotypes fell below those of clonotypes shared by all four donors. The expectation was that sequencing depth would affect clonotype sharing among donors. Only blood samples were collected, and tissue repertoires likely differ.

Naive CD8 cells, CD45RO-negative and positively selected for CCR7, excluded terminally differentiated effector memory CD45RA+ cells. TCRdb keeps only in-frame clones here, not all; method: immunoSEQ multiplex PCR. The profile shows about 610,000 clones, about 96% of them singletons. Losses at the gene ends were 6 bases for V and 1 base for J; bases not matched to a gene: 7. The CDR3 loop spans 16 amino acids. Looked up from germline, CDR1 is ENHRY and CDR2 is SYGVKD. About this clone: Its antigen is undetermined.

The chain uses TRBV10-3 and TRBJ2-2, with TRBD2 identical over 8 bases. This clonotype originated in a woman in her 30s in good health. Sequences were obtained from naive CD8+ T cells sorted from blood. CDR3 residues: CAIRPTSGENTGELFF. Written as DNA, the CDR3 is TGTGCCATCAGGCCCACTAGCGGCGAGAACACCGGGGAGCTGTTTTTT.